What follows is one TCR beta chain and its context. This clonotype was detected many times. The antigen it binds to is not known. Base qualities are not provided; no much larger clone lies one nucleotide away. Measured from the cysteine to the phenylalanine, the CDR3 is 14 residues long. Of the read, only the CDR3 DNA is kept; its 42 bases are in frame from base 1. The V end loses 0 bases and the J end loses 5 bases, and a stretch of 10 bases separates them. As encoded in the germline V gene, CDR1 is SGHRS while CDR2 is YFSETQ. The data are from a study of T-cell reconstitution after alpha-beta-depleted transplantation in children (dated by TCRdb to the mid-2010s). Concerning the study at large: Using TCR repertoire profiling, the study quantitatively followed how T-cell immune reconstitution unfolded in children after TCRalphabeta/CD19-depleted allogeneic hematopoietic cell transplantation. Beyond this particular receptor, the publication reports: In some patients, the high TCRbeta diversity seen at day 60 was put down to recipient T cells and intrathymic progenitors that had survived conditioning. Over subsequent months, a decline in hyperexpanded clone frequencies was noted, and after one year, T-cell counts and TCRbeta diversity were mostly ascribed to newly produced T cells. The apparently early alphabetaT-cell count recovery about two months after transplant was reportedly dependent on only several hundred rapidly expanded clones derived from non-depleted graft cells.

Receptor amplification or capture employed PCR. TCRdb shows the sequencer as Illumina HiSeq 2500. Molecular barcoding was employed in the preparation of TCR libraries, with unique molecular identifiers being used to normalize TCRbeta repertoire quantification. TCRdb trimmed the raw reads at Q25, called clones with MiXCR and kept productive beta chains. Under each unique CDR3 protein, matching rows form one entry showing the most common genes and DNA. The table for this sample lists fewer than 350,000 distinct CDR3 sequences; under 14% of them were counted only once. Clones ranked in the top ten supply 23% of the sample. In the paper's terms, the treatment or condition label means: allogeneic hematopoietic cell transplantation with graft depleted of TCRalphabeta T cells and CD19 B cells. The children who served as transplant recipients had been given grafts of TCRalphabeta/CD19-depleted allogeneic hematopoietic cells.

The receptor was derived from a male patient between 2 and 15 years old who had a stem cell transplant for chronic granulomatous disease, so the T cells may come from the graft donor. The sequencing used peripheral blood, collected 180 days after TCRalphabeta/CD19-depleted stem cell transplant. The rearranged segments are TRBV5-1 and TRBJ2-3; the D gene cannot be named for sure. The CDR3 corresponds to CASSLAKTKDTQYF. The DNA sequence is given as TGCGCCAGCAGCTTGGCCAAGACGAAAGATACGCAGTATTTT.